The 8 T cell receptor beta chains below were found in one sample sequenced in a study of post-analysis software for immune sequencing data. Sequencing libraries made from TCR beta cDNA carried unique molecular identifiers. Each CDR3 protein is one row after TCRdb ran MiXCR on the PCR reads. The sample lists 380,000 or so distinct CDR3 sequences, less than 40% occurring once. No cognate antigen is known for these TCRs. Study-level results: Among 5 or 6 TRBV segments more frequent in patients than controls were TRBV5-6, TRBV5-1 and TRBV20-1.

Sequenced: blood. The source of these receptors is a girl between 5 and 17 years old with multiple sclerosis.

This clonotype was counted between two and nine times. The CDR3 reads CASSFSQGWDTEAFF. The CDR3 DNA is TGTGCCAGCAGCTTTTCTCAGGGCTGGGACACTGAAGCTTTCTTT. The gene calls are TRBV7-6 and TRBJ1-1, with D possibly being TRBD1 (5 bases). V was cut by 3 bases and J by 3 bases, with 14 bases left in between. The CDR3 loop spans 15 amino acids. Per germline, CDR1 SGHVS and CDR2 FNYEAQ.

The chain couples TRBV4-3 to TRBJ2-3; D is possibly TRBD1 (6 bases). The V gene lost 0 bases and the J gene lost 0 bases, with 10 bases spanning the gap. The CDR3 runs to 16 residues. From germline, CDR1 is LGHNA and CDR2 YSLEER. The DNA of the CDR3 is TGCGCCAGCAGCCAAGATTCGAGGGGGAGCACAGATACGCAGTATTTT. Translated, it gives CASSQDSRGSTDTQYF.

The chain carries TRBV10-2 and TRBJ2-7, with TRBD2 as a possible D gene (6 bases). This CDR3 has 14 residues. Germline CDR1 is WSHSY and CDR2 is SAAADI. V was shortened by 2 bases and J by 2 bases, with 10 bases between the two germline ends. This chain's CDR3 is CASSEPGLTYEQYF. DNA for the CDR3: TGCGCCAGCAGTGAGCCGGGACTGACCTACGAGCAGTACTTC.

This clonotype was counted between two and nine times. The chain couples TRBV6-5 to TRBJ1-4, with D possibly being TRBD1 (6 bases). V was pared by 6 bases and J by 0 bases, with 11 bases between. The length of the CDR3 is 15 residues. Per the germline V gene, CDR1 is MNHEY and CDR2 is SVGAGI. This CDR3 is CASRFTGSTNEKLFF. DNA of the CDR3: TGTGCCAGCAGATTCACAGGGTCAACTAATGAAAAACTGTTTTTT.

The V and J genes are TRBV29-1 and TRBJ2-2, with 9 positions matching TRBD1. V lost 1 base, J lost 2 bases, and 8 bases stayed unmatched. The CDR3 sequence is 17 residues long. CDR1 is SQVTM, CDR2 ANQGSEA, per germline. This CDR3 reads CSVEVGDRVINTGELFF. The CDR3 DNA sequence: TGCAGCGTTGAAGTAGGGGACAGGGTAATAAACACCGGGGAGCTGTTTTTT.

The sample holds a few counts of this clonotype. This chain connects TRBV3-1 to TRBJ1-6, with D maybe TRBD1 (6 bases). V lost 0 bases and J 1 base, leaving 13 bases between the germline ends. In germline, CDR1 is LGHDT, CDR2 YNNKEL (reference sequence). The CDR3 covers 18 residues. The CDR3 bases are TGTGCCAGCAGCCAAGATTTACAGGGAAGGTCCTATAATTCACCCCTCCACTTT. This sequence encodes CASSQDLQGRSYNSPLHF. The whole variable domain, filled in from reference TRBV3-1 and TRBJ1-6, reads DTAVSQTPKYLVTQMGNDKSIKCEQNLGHDTMYWYKQDSKKFLKIMFSYNNKELIINETVPNRFSPKSPDKAHLNLHINSLELGDSAVYFCASSQDLQGRSYNSPLHFGNGTRLTVT.

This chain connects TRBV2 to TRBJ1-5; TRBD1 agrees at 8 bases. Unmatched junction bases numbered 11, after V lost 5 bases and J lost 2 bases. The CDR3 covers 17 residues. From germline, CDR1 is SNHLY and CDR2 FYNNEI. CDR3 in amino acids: CASSHPWTGSGNQPQHF. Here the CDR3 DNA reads TGTGCCAGCAGTCATCCGTGGACAGGGTCAGGCAATCAGCCCCAGCATTTT.

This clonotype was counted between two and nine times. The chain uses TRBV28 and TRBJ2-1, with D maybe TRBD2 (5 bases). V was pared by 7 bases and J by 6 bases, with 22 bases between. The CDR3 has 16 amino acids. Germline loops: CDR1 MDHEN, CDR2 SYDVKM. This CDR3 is CASKALGSTLFNEQFF. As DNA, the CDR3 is TGTGCCAGCAAAGCACTAGGCTCAACCCTCTTCAATGAGCAGTTCTTC.